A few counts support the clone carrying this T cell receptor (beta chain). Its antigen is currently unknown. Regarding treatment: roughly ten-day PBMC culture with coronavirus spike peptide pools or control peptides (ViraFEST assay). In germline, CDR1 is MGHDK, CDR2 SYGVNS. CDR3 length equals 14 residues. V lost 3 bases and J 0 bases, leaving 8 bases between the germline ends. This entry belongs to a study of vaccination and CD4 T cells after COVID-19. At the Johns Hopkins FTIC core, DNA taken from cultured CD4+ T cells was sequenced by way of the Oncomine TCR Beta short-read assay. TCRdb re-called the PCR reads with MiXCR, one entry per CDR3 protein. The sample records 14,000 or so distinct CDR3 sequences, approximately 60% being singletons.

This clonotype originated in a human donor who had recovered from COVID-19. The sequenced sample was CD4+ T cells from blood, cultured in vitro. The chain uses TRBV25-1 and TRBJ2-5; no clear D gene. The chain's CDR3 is CASSESLYQETQYF. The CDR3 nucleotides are TGTGCCAGCAGTGAGTCCTTGTACCAAGAGACCCAGTACTTC.